This entry features one T cell receptor (beta chain) sequence. What it binds is not known. There are 13 residues in the CDR3. The V end lost 4 bases, the J end lost 8 bases, and 14 bases lay between the germline ends. Germline loops: CDR1 SEHNR, CDR2 FQNEAQ (reference sequence). The protocol was immunoSEQ multiplex PCR, while the TCRdb copy is restricted to in-frame clones and leaves out a portion. This sample has 42,000 or so clones, with around 86% found just once. There was relapse after autologous stem cell transplantation in every patient, and there was variation in brentuximab vedotin exposure. The sample is drawn from a study of PD-1 blockade in classical Hodgkin lymphoma. Whole-study results and caveats: The baseline diversity of complete responders showed similarity to that of newly diagnosed patients.

This chain uses TRBV7-9 with TRBJ1-1; the D is unclear. The sample was peripheral blood mononuclear cells (PBMCs), taken before the second cycle of nivolumab. This TCR was recovered from a human donor with classical Hodgkin lymphoma. The CDR3, as DNA: TGTGCCAGCAGCTCCCGGACCGACCCGGAAGCTTTCTTT. Translated, it gives CASSSRTDPEAFF.